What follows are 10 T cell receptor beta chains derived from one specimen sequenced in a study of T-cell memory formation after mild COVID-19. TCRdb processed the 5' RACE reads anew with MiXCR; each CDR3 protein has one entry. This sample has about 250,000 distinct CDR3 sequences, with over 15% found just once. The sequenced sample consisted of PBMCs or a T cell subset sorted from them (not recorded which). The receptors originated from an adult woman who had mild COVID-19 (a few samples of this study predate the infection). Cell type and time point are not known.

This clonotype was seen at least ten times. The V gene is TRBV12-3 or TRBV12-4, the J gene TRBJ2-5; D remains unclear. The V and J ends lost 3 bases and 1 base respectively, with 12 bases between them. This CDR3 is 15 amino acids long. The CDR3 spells CASSFQRTAQETQYF. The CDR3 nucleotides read TGTGCCAGCAGTTTTCAGAGGACGGCCCAAGAGACCCAGTACTTC.

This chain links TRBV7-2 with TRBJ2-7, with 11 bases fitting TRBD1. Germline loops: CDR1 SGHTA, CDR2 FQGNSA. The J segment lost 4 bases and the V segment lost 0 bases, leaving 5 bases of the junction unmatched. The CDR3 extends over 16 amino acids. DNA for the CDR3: TGTGCCAGCAGCTTAGCCGGGGGGACAGGGGGGTACGAGCAGTACTTC. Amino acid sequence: CASSLAGGTGGYEQYF. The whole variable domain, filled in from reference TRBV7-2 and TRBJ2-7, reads GAGVSQSPSNKVTEKGKDVELRCDPISGHTALYWYRQSLGQGLEFLIYFQGNSAPDKSGLPSDRFSAERTGGSVSTLTIQRTQQEDSAVYLCASSLAGGTGGYEQYFGPGTRLTVT.

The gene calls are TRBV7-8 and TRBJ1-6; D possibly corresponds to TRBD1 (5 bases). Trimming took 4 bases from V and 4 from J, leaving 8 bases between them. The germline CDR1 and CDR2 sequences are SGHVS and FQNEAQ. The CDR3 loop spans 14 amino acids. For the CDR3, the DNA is TGTGCCAGCAGCTCCCAGGGATATAATTCACCCCTCCACTTT. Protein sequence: CASSSQGYNSPLHF. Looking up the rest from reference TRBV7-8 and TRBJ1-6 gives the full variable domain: GAGVSQSPRYKVAKRGQDVALRCDPISGHVSLFWYQQALGQGPEFLTYFQNEAQLDKSGLPSDRFFAERPEGSVSTLKIQRTQQEDSAVYLCASSSQGYNSPLHFGNGTRLTVT.

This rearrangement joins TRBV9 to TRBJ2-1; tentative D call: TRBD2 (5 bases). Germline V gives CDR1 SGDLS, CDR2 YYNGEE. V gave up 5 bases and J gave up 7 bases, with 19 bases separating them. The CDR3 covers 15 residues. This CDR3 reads CASRKDGRSGNEQFF. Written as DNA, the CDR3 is TGTGCCAGCAGAAAGGACGGTAGGTCGGGGAATGAGCAGTTCTTC.

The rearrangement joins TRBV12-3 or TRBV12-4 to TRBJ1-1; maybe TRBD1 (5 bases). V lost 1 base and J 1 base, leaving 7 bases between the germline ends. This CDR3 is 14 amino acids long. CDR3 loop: CASSLDGANTEAFF. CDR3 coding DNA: TGTGCCAGCAGTTTAGACGGGGCGAACACTGAAGCTTTCTTT.

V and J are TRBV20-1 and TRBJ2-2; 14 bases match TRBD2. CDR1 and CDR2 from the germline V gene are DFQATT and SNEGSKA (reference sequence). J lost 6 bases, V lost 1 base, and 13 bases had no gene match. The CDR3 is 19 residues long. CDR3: CSARATGLAGVRYAGELFF. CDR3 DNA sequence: TGCAGTGCTAGAGCCACGGGACTAGCGGGAGTTCGGTATGCCGGGGAGCTGTTTTTT.

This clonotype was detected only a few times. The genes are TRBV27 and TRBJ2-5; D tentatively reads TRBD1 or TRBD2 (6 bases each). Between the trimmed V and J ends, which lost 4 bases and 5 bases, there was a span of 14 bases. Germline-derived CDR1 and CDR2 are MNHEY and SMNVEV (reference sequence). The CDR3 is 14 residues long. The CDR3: CASSSPRGRETQYF. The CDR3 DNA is TGTGCCAGCAGTTCGCCCCGGGGGCGGGAGACCCAGTACTTC.

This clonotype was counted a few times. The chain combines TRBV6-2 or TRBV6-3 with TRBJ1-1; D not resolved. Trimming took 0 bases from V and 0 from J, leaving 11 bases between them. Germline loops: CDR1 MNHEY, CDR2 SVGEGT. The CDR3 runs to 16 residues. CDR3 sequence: CASSYSAGKVNTEAFF. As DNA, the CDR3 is TGTGCCAGCAGTTACTCGGCGGGAAAGGTGAACACTGAAGCTTTCTTT.

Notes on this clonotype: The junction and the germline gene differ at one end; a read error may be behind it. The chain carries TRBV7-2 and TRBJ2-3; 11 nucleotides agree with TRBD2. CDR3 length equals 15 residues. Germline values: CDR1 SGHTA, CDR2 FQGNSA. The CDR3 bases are TGTGCCAGCAGTACCACTAGCGGGAGCATAGATACGCAGTATTTT. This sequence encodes CASSTTSGSIDTQYF.

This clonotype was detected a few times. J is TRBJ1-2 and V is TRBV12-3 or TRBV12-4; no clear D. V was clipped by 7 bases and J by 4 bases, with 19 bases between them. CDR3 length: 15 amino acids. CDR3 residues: CASTPGVRAPYGYTF. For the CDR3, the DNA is TGTGCCAGCACCCCGGGAGTAAGGGCACCCTATGGCTACACCTTC.